These 6 T cell receptor beta chains were sequenced from one sample in a study of T cells after yellow fever vaccination (dated by TCRdb to between 2019 and 2020). Per the publication, the treatment or condition label means: live attenuated yellow fever vaccine strain. Libraries were constructed by 5' RACE. TCRdb names Illumina HiSeq 2500 as the instrument used. TCRdb cleaned the public reads at Q25 with fastp, built clones with MiXCR and kept in-frame beta chains. One record per CDR3 amino acid sequence lists the most common genes and DNA. For this sample the table gives about 580,000 distinct CDR3 sequences, of which 17% were detected only once. 15% to 20% of the sample comes from the top ten. The sample here was PBMCs, taken about 5 days after the first yellow fever vaccination. These receptor sequences come from a man aged 18 to 29 who received the YFV17D yellow fever vaccine.

This chain connects TRBV18 to TRBJ2-5; no clear D. Germline V lookup: CDR1 KGHSH, CDR2 LQKENI. V lost 2 bases and J lost 5, with 15 bases in between. The length of the CDR3 is 15 residues. The CDR3 DNA is TGTGCCAGCTCACCATTCGATGGGATTCAGGAGACCCAGTACTTC. Protein product: CASSPFDGIQETQYF.

The chain has TRBV3-1 and TRBJ2-1, with 12 bases that match TRBD2. The CDR3 length is 16 residues. Germline CDR1 is LGHDT and CDR2 is YNNKEL (reference sequence). Trimming removed 5 bases from V and 4 bases from J; junction bases left unmatched: 6. CDR3 sequence: CASSTLAGGGYNEQFF. The DNA of the CDR3 is TGTGCCAGCAGCACACTAGCGGGGGGTGGATACAATGAGCAGTTCTTC.

The chain uses TRBV9 and TRBJ2-1; 7 positions agree with TRBD1. CDR3 length: 15 amino acids. With V trimmed by 0 bases and J by 7 bases, 7 bases remained unmatched. Germline V gene lookup returns CDR1 SGDLS and CDR2 YYNGEE. Here the CDR3 reads CASSVGDRRFNEQFF. The CDR3, as DNA: TGTGCCAGCAGCGTAGGGGACAGACGTTTTAATGAGCAGTTCTTC. Complete variable domain (other parts from reference TRBV9 and TRBJ2-1): DSGVTQTPKHLITATGQRVTLRCSPRSGDLSVYWYQQSLDQGLQFLIQYYNGEERAKGNILERFSAQQFPDLHSELNLSSLELGDSALYFCASSVGDRRFNEQFFGPGTRLTVL.

The chain recombines TRBV20-1 with TRBJ1-5; a possible D gene is TRBD1 (6 bases). Germline V gives CDR1 DFQATT, CDR2 SNEGSKA (reference sequence). V was pared by 2 bases and J by 2 bases, with 10 bases between. This CDR3 comprises 14 residues. The CDR3: CSARTPGGNQPQHF. The CDR3 nucleotides read TGCAGTGCTAGAACCCCAGGGGGCAATCAGCCCCAGCATTTT.

Only a few counts were recorded for this clonotype. This chain joins TRBV12-3 or TRBV12-4 and TRBJ1-3; D gene uncertain. V dropped 5 bases and J dropped 0 bases, with 11 bases sitting between them. CDR3 length equals 15 residues. Here the CDR3 DNA reads TGTGCCAGCAGTAGGCAAAGGCACTCTGGAAACACCATATATTTT. Protein: CASSRQRHSGNTIYF.

V is TRBV5-1 and J is TRBJ1-1, with D possibly TRBD1 on 5 matching bases. Germline CDR1 reads SGHRS; CDR2 reads YFSETQ. The CDR3 covers 13 residues. V was cut by 6 bases and J by 3 bases, with 12 bases left in between. The CDR3 DNA sequence: TGCGCCAGCACTCGGGGCGGTGACACTGAAGCTTTCTTT. Translation gives CASTRGGDTEAFF.